The clone carrying this T cell receptor beta chain was seen ten or more times. Its target is not known. The data were taken from a study of breast tumors, draining lymph nodes, adjacent tissues. General study points: Tumor and nontumor repertoires were significantly more similar in luminal-like than in basal-like breast cancer. Tumor repertoires ranked between lymph nodes and nontumor tissue in diversity, with V and J gene preferences. Data fit most tumor T cells coming from lymph node, expanding in tumor.

Axillary draining lymph nodes of breast cancer patients supplied the node samples. Germline lookup yields CDR1 SEHNR and CDR2 FQNEAQ (reference sequence). Deletions cut 5 bases from V and 0 bases from J, with 8 bases between. CDR3 size: 13 residues. TCRdb reanalysed the multiplex PCR reads using MiXCR and keeps one entry per CDR3 protein. The sample has about 180,000 distinct CDR3 sequences; 25% to 40% are singletons. This sequence joins TRBV7-9 and TRBJ2-7, with D perhaps TRBD2 (5 bases). Sequenced: axillary lymph node tissue. This sequence was found in a female donor with breast cancer. Some clones in this sample may be carry-over from other donors' samples. In DNA form, the CDR3 reads TGTGCCAGCAGCGGACTGAGCTCCTACGAGCAGTACTTC. Its protein is CASSGLSSYEQYF.